This TCR beta chain was retrieved from a study of blood T cell repertoires in COVID-19. Study overall: COVID-19 samples from acute and convalescent phases originated in the United States, Italy and Spain.

CDR1 and CDR2 (germline): SQVTM, ANQGSEA. This CDR3 has 15 residues. Trimming removed 4 bases from V and 4 bases from J; junction bases left unmatched: 11. Data came from immunoSEQ multiplex PCR; TCRdb stores just in-frame clones and leaves some out. This table holds roughly 60,000 clones, about 81% found once. Source material: peripheral blood. This TCR derives from a man aged 80 or over with acute or convalescent COVID-19. The chain joins TRBV29-1 to TRBJ1-2; 8 positions agree with TRBD1. This chain's CDR3 is CSVGTGLRESYGYTF. CDR3 nucleotides: TGCAGCGTTGGGACAGGGCTACGGGAGAGCTATGGCTACACCTTC. Based on the CDR3 plus reference TRBV29-1 and TRBJ1-2, the full variable domain is SAVISQKPSRDICQRGTSLTIQCQVDSQVTMMFWYRQQPGQSLTLIATANQGSEATYESGFVIDKFPISRPNLTFSTLTVSNMSPEDSSIYLCSVGTGLRESYGYTFGSGTRLTVV.